Listed below are T cell receptor beta chains from one sample, sequenced in a study of cytomegalovirus exposure and HLA in healthy donors. Assay used: immunoSEQ multiplex PCR; TCRdb lists only in-frame clones, some missing. The table includes roughly 100,000 clones, 75% to 80% detected once. The specimen sequenced was PBMCs. Receptors were obtained from a male donor in good health and CMV-seropositive. Both conserved end residues are part of each CDR3. D genes are given only for firm matches. Clone size, where shown, is once, few, many, or a class for clones that have expanded.

D,size,J,V,CDR3,DNA
TRBD1,NA,TRBJ1-5,TRBV4-3,CASSLNRGGNQPQHF,TGCGCCAGCAGCTTGAACAGGGGAGGCAATCAGCCCCAGCATTTT
NA,NA,TRBJ2-3,TRBV6-4,CASSDDYLADTQYF,TGTGCCAGCAGTGACGACTATTTAGCAGATACGCAGTATTTT
NA,NA,TRBJ2-6,TRBV30,CAWSVPGGRANVLTF,TGTGCCTGGAGTGTACCCGGGGGACGGGCCAACGTCCTGACTTTC
TRBD2,NA,TRBJ2-1,TRBV6-5,CATTRASGSEQFF,TGTGCCACCACCCGGGCTAGCGGGAGTGAGCAGTTCTTC
NA,NA,TRBJ2-1,TRBV10-1,CASSGKGVKFF,TGCGCCAGCAGTGGGAAGGGGGTCAAATTCTTC
TRBD2,NA,TRBJ2-2,TRBV11-2,CASSLRDRGLAGAGELFF,TGTGCCAGCAGCCTCCGGGACCGCGGACTAGCGGGAGCCGGGGAGCTGTTTTTT
TRBD1,NA,TRBJ2-7,TRBV7-2,CASSLGTGGGEQYF,TGTGCCAGCAGCTTAGGGACAGGGGGGGGAGAGCAGTACTTC
NA,NA,TRBJ2-3,TRBV20-1,CSATIGGTQYF,TGCAGTGCGACCATAGGAGGTACGCAGTATTTT
TRBD2,NA,TRBJ2-7,TRBV7-9,CASSRGWTSGRDEQYF,TGTGCCAGCAGCCGGGGCTGGACTAGCGGGAGGGATGAGCAGTACTTC
NA,NA,TRBJ2-5,TRBV2,CASSGGQSQETQYF,TGTGCCAGCAGTGGGGGCCAATCACAGGAGACCCAGTACTTC
TRBD2,few,TRBJ2-3,TRBV30,CACSRTSGTDTQYF,TGTGCCTGCTCCCGGACTAGCGGCACAGATACGCAGTATTTT
TRBD2,once,TRBJ2-3,TRBV2,CASSELAESTDTQYF,TGTGCCAGCAGTGAACTAGCGGAGAGCACAGATACGCAGTATTTT
TRBD1,NA,TRBJ1-2,TRBV2,CATLDREGYGYTF,TGTGCCACCCTGGACAGGGAGGGATATGGCTACACCTTC
TRBD1,many,TRBJ2-7,TRBV5-4,CASSHPDRGDHYEQYF,TGTGCCAGCAGCCATCCGGACAGGGGGGATCACTACGAGCAGTACTTC
TRBD1,NA,TRBJ1-6,TRBV6-6,CASSFRDRGNSPLHF,TGTGCCAGCAGTTTCCGGGACAGGGGGAATTCACCCCTCCACTTT
NA,NA,TRBJ2-4,TRBV7-9,CASSLSLSDIQYF,TGTGCCAGCAGCTTAAGTCTCAGCGACATTCAGTACTTC
NA,NA,TRBJ1-5,TRBV2,CASSSRAGGQPQHF,TGTGCCAGCAGTTCTCGCGCCGGGGGTCAGCCCCAGCATTTT
TRBD1,NA,TRBJ2-2,TRBV28,CASGAGPRRTGRTGELFF,TGTGCCAGCGGGGCCGGGCCACGACGGACAGGGAGGACCGGGGAGCTGTTTTTT
TRBD1,NA,TRBJ1-2,TRBV2,CASSYIGTGSYGYTF,TGTGCCAGCAGTTACATCGGGACAGGGTCATATGGCTACACCTTC
NA,NA,TRBJ1-1,TRBV7-9,CASSLAGQAEAFF,TGTGCCAGCAGCTTAGCGGGGCAGGCTGAAGCTTTCTTT
NA,NA,TRBJ2-5,TRBV5-6,CASSFDRRQGETQYF,TGTGCCAGCAGCTTTGACAGGAGGCAGGGGGAGACCCAGTACTTC
TRBD2,NA,TRBJ2-1,TRBV7-9,CASSLFRGSGRSYNEQFF,TGTGCCAGCAGCTTATTTAGGGGTAGCGGGAGGTCCTACAATGAGCAGTTCTTC
TRBD2,NA,TRBJ2-7,TRBV6-6,CASRQGLAGTYEQYF,TGTGCCAGCAGACAGGGACTAGCGGGAACCTACGAGCAGTACTTC
NA,once,TRBJ2-2,TRBV6-1,CAISRENTGELFF,TGTGCCATTAGCAGGGAAAACACCGGGGAGCTGTTTTTT
TRBD2,NA,TRBJ2-1,TRBV27,CASSPSPPIRTSVHNEQFF,TGTGCCAGCAGCCCTTCCCCCCCGATCCGGACTAGCGTACACAATGAGCAGTTCTTC
TRBD2,NA,TRBJ2-7,TRBV4-3,CASSQDRTSGTYEQYF,TGCGCCAGCAGCCAAGATCGGACTAGCGGAACCTACGAGCAGTACTTC
TRBD1,NA,TRBJ1-2,TRBV9,CASSGDRVGGYTF,TGTGCCAGCAGCGGGGACAGGGTAGGTGGCTACACCTTC
NA,medium-sized,TRBJ2-1,TRBV6-1,CASTPIQNNEQFF,TGTGCCAGTACACCAATACAAAACAATGAGCAGTTCTTC
TRBD2,once,TRBJ2-1,TRBV5-6,CASSLGRGSSYNEQFF,TGTGCCAGCAGCTTGGGGCGCGGGAGCTCCTACAATGAGCAGTTCTTC
TRBD1,NA,TRBJ2-5,TRBV7-8,CASMEDRYQETQYF,TGTGCCAGCATGGAGGACAGGTACCAAGAGACCCAGTACTTC
TRBD1,NA,TRBJ2-3,TRBV4-2,CASSQVPGQGFTDTQYF,TGTGCCAGCAGCCAAGTACCGGGACAGGGGTTCACAGATACGCAGTATTTT
TRBD2,NA,TRBJ2-3,TRBV7-9,CSSSLSLAGGPRDTQYF,TGTTCCAGCAGCTTATCATTAGCGGGAGGGCCGAGAGATACGCAGTATTTT
TRBD1,once,TRBJ2-7,TRBV7-3,CASSYSTGEAYEQYF,TGTGCCAGCAGCTACTCGACAGGGGAGGCCTACGAGCAGTACTTC
NA,NA,TRBJ2-7,TRBV4-3,CASSPEGSSSYEQYF,TGCGCCAGCAGCCCCGAGGGTTCGAGCTCCTACGAGCAGTACTTC
NA,NA,TRBJ2-2,TRBV7-8,CASSLVGLTGELFF,TGTGCCAGCAGCTTAGTAGGACTAACCGGGGAGCTGTTTTTT
NA,NA,TRBJ1-3,TRBV15,CATSRPIQRGSERHTIYF,TGTGCCACCAGCAGACCGATCCAAAGAGGCAGTGAACGGCACACCATATATTTT
TRBD2,NA,TRBJ2-7,TRBV10-1,CASPGTSGRESPYEQYF,TGCGCCAGCCCAGGGACTAGCGGGAGAGAATCCCCCTACGAGCAGTACTTC
TRBD2,NA,TRBJ2-1,TRBV11-2,CASSLGTSGRSEQFF,TGTGCCAGCAGCTTAGGGACTAGCGGGAGATCTGAGCAGTTCTTC
NA,NA,TRBJ1-2,TRBV10-3,CAISEWRSWGYTF,TGTGCCATCAGTGAGTGGAGGAGTTGGGGCTACACCTTC
TRBD1,NA,TRBJ2-1,TRBV9,CASSVEEGGRGEQFF,TGTGCCAGCAGCGTAGAAGAAGGGGGCAGAGGTGAGCAGTTCTTC
NA,NA,TRBJ2-7,TRBV9,CASSGVRGSEQYF,TGTGCCAGCAGCGGGGTCCGGGGGAGCGAGCAGTACTTC
NA,NA,TRBJ1-1,TRBV7-6,CASSGALNTEAFF,TGTGCCAGCAGTGGGGCCCTGAACACTGAAGCTTTCTTT
NA,NA,TRBJ2-5,TRBV9,CASSVVEGPETQYF,TGTGCCAGCAGCGTAGTTGAGGGTCCGGAGACCCAGTACTTC
TRBD2,NA,TRBJ2-2,TRBV2,CASSEVPGGGGELFF,TGTGCCAGCAGTGAAGTTCCGGGAGGCGGCGGGGAGCTGTTTTTT
NA,NA,TRBJ1-3,TRBV9,CASSPGTSGNTIYF,TGTGCCAGCAGCCCAGGTACATCTGGAAACACCATATATTTT
TRBD1,NA,TRBJ2-5,TRBV7-2,CASSSSGTVKETQYF,TGTGCCAGCAGTTCTTCCGGGACAGTAAAAGAGACCCAGTACTTC
NA,NA,TRBJ2-1,TRBV23-1,CASSQYAAGSYNEQFF,TGCGCCAGCAGTCAATATGCGGCGGGCTCCTACAATGAGCAGTTCTTC
NA,NA,TRBJ2-1,TRBV11-2,CASSVGGASYNEQFF,TGTGCCAGCAGCGTGGGAGGTGCCTCCTACAATGAGCAGTTCTTC
TRBD2,NA,TRBJ2-7,TRBV7-2,CASSFLAGEEYEQYF,TGTGCCAGCAGCTTTCTGGCGGGAGAGGAGTACGAGCAGTACTTC
NA,once,TRBJ2-3,TRBV7-3,CASSPTRGWDTQYF,TGTGCCAGCAGCCCGACAAGGGGTTGGGATACGCAGTATTTT
NA,NA,TRBJ1-3,TRBV28,CATRTGVRTLPSSGNTIYF,TGTGCCACCAGAACCGGGGTTCGAACCCTTCCCAGCTCTGGAAACACCATATATTTT
NA,NA,TRBJ2-3,TRBV7-9,CASSRWYGTARDTQYF,TGTGCCAGCAGCCGATGGTACGGGACTGCAAGAGATACGCAGTATTTT
NA,few,TRBJ1-5,TRBV7-9,CASSGSNSNQPQHF,TGTGCCAGCAGCGGTAGCAATAGCAATCAGCCCCAGCATTTT
TRBD1,NA,TRBJ1-4,TRBV6-9,CASSPGTERDEKLFF,TGTGCCAGCAGTCCCGGGACAGAACGCGATGAAAAACTGTTTTTT
TRBD2,NA,TRBJ2-3,TRBV5-1,CASSLARQAGLPDTQYF,TGCGCCAGCAGCTTGGCGCGTCAAGCGGGATTACCAGATACGCAGTATTTT
TRBD1,NA,TRBJ2-5,TRBV19,CASRGTGVETQYF,TGTGCCAGTAGAGGGACAGGGGTGGAGACCCAGTACTTC